Listed below are T cell receptor beta chains from one sample, sequenced in a study of beta chain features in type 1 diabetes. TCRdb's copy holds only in-frame clones and misses some; the assay was immunoSEQ multiplex PCR. The sample has a few hundred thousand clones; about a tenth are singletons. The specimen sequenced was central memory CD4+ T cells from blood. These receptor sequences come from a man younger than 35 in good health. Each CDR3 is given with its conserved first and last residue. Each record gives: V gene, J gene, clone size, D gene, CDR3 protein, CDR3 DNA. A D gene is named only where the DNA matches it firmly. Rows give clone size only sometimes, using once, few, many, or a class for an expanded clone.

>TRBV5-4|TRBJ2-7|few|TRBD1
CASSTGTVFPYEQYF
TGTGCCAGCAGCACCGGGACAGTTTTTCCCTACGAGCAGTACTTC
>TRBV5-1|TRBJ2-2|NA|TRBD2
CASRAGGHTGELFF
TGCGCCAGCAGAGCGGGGGGCCACACCGGGGAGCTGTTTTTT
>TRBV27|TRBJ1-2|few|TRBD1
CASSFGQGVDGYTF
TGTGCCAGCAGTTTCGGACAGGGAGTGGATGGCTACACCTTC
>TRBV11-2|TRBJ2-1|NA|NA
CASREAHEQFF
TGTGCCAGCAGGGAAGCGCATGAGCAGTTCTTC
>TRBV29-1|TRBJ2-7|few|NA
CSAGPGDPYEQYF
TGCAGCGCCGGCCCGGGGGACCCCTACGAGCAGTACTTC
>TRBV5-1|TRBJ1-1|many|NA
CASSPGIREINTEAFF
TGCGCCAGCAGCCCTGGGATCCGGGAAATCAACACTGAAGCTTTCTTT
>TRBV29-1|TRBJ1-1|NA|NA
CSVEDSGTEAFF
TGCAGCGTTGAGGACAGCGGAACTGAAGCTTTCTTT
>TRBV7-2|TRBJ1-1|NA|NA
CASSLRSSGTEAFF
TGTGCCAGCAGCTTACGCAGTTCGGGCACTGAAGCTTTCTTT
>TRBV18|TRBJ2-6|NA|NA
CASSRDTGPRPGANVLTF
TGTGCCAGCTCACGCGATACCGGGCCGAGGCCTGGGGCCAACGTCCTGACTTTC
>TRBV11-2|TRBJ2-1|few|TRBD2
CASSLLLAGGNNEQFF
TGTGCCAGCAGCTTATTGTTAGCGGGAGGAAACAATGAGCAGTTCTTC
>TRBV19|TRBJ2-1|few|NA
CASSLRTQSYNEQFF
TGTGCCAGTAGTCTCAGGACACAGTCCTACAATGAGCAGTTCTTC
>TRBV2|TRBJ2-7|NA|NA
CASSEGAATKQYF
TGTGCCAGCAGTGAAGGGGCAGCTACGAAGCAGTACTTC
>TRBV5-4|TRBJ2-5|NA|TRBD1
CASSIPRQGRRTQETQYF
TGTGCCAGCAGCATACCGAGACAGGGTCGGCGGACCCAAGAGACCCAGTACTTC
>TRBV25-1|TRBJ2-6|NA|NA
CASTSFGGSGANVLTF
TGTGCCAGCACTTCATTCGGAGGCTCTGGGGCCAACGTCCTGACTTTC